This TCR beta chain was obtained from a study of blood T cells in healthy people across ages. General study results and limits: More naive CD4+ cells and higher diversity marked long-lived donors relative to aged donors.

This clonotype was detected only a few times. Its antigen is as yet unknown. A second PCR, run for roughly 7 to 11 cycles, used a sample-barcoded 5' primer plus a J-beta primer mix. TCRdb recomputed calls from the 5' RACE reads with MiXCR, one row per CDR3 protein. The table shows 650,000 to 1,000,000 distinct CDR3 sequences, with about 42% occurring only once. Between the trimmed V and J ends, which lost 5 bases and 4 bases, there was a span of 17 bases. The CDR3 runs 15 residues. The germline CDR1 and CDR2 sequences are SNHLY and FYNNEI. The chain has TRBV2 and TRBJ1-2, with a possible D match to TRBD1 (5 bases). Sequenced input: blood. The receptor was isolated from a man older than 75 in good health. The CDR3 here is CASSLDRSTAYGYTF. The DNA of the CDR3 is TGTGCCAGCAGTCTCGACAGATCTACTGCCTATGGCTACACCTTC.